Sequencing of this T cell receptor (beta chain) was carried out in a study of OX40 agonist ivuxolimab in advanced cancers. Overall study: Dose-escalation patients' cancers were hepatocellular carcinoma, melanoma, renal cell or head and neck cancer.

Generated by immunoSEQ multiplex PCR, the TCRdb table keeps only in-frame clones and is missing some. This table has 35,000 to 55,000 clones, around 82% appearing once. Study-wide points: Dose levels from 0.1 to 3.0 mg/kg saw CD4+ and CD8+ blood T cells expand clonally by week 6.

Comment on this clone: Its target is not known.

This CDR3 contains 15 residues. Germline V gives CDR1 SGHDT, CDR2 YYEEEE. V dropped 6 bases and J dropped 7; count of bases not matched to a gene: 10. V gene TRBV5-6 combines with J gene TRBJ2-2; 9 nucleotides align to TRBD1. The source is an adult with an advanced solid tumor such as melanoma, head and neck, liver or kidney cancer. The sample was CD4+ or CD8+ T cells sorted from blood, taken in a trial of the OX40 agonist ivuxolimab. The CDR3 loop is CASTSGTGYLGELFF. The CDR3 nucleotides read TGTGCCAGCACCTCCGGGACAGGGTATCTCGGGGAGCTGTTTTTT.